A selection of T cell receptor beta chains follows, all from one sample in a study of blood T cell repertoires in COVID-19. TCRdb's table, derived via immunoSEQ multiplex PCR, lists solely in-frame clones and lacks some. The sample includes 130,000 or so clones, roughly two thirds of them seen just once. The sample taken for sequencing was peripheral blood. Source of these receptors: a woman aged 70-85 years with acute or convalescent COVID-19. Both conserved end residues are part of each CDR3. Fields, in order: V gene, J gene, clone size, D gene, CDR3 protein, CDR3 DNA. A D gene is named only where the DNA matches it firmly. Some rows mark clone size as missing; the rest say once, few, many or name a class of expanded clone.

TRBV9	TRBJ2-7	NA	NA	CASSPAIGGTYEQYF	TGTGCCAGCAGCCCCGCTATCGGCGGGACCTACGAGCAGTACTTC
TRBV7-6	TRBJ2-3	few	TRBD2	CASSWSGGEGDTQYF	TGTGCCAGCAGCTGGTCCGGGGGGGAGGGAGATACGCAGTATTTT
TRBV19	TRBJ2-4	NA	NA	CASSIGGVAKNIQYF	TGTGCCAGTAGTATAGGCGGGGTAGCCAAAAACATTCAGTACTTC
TRBV11-2	TRBJ1-2	once	NA	CASSWTDYGYTF	TGTGCCAGCAGCTGGACTGACTATGGCTACACCTTC
TRBV7-3	TRBJ2-3	NA	NA	CASSGPGTATDTQYF	TGTGCCAGCAGCGGTCCCGGGACTGCCACAGATACGCAGTATTTT
TRBV10-3	TRBJ2-5	NA	NA	CAISEQGLLGGQYF	TGTGCCATCAGTGAACAGGGTCTGCTAGGAGGCCAGTACTTC
TRBV19	TRBJ2-7	NA	NA	CASSMEGFSYEQYF	TGTGCCAGTAGTATGGAGGGGTTCTCCTACGAGCAGTACTTC
TRBV6-1	TRBJ2-4	NA	NA	CASSESGDLNIQYF	TGTGCCAGCAGTGAATCAGGGGACCTAAACATTCAGTACTTC
TRBV4-3	TRBJ1-4	NA	NA	CASSQEGTEGEKLFF	TGCGCCAGCAGCCAAGAGGGTACCGAGGGTGAAAAACTGTTTTTT
TRBV27	TRBJ2-2	NA	NA	CASRRRSQPNTGELFF	TGTGCCAGCAGGAGGCGATCCCAACCTAACACCGGGGAGCTGTTTTTT
TRBV11-2	TRBJ2-5	NA	NA	CASSLTGDPRMDQYF	TGTGCCAGCAGCTTGACGGGAGATCCGAGAATGGACCAGTACTTC
TRBV19	TRBJ1-1	NA	TRBD1	CASSINRGLGGTEAFF	TGTGCCAGTAGTATTAACAGGGGGCTTGGAGGCACTGAAGCTTTCTTT
TRBV19	TRBJ2-1	once	TRBD2	CASSMSGGSGAQQFF	TGTGCCAGTAGTATGTCGGGGGGGTCCGGGGCCCAGCAGTTCTTC
TRBV4-1	TRBJ2-3	few	NA	CASSQVARATDTQYF	TGCGCCAGCAGCCAGGTAGCAAGAGCCACAGATACGCAGTATTTT
TRBV19	TRBJ1-5	NA	TRBD1	CASSIDRVPQPQHF	TGTGCCAGTAGTATCGACAGGGTGCCTCAGCCCCAGCATTTT
TRBV7-2	TRBJ2-1	few	TRBD2	CASSFRTSDNEQFF	TGTGCCAGCAGCTTTAGGACTAGCGACAATGAGCAGTTCTTC
TRBV6-6	TRBJ2-3	NA	NA	CASSYSGLSRTDTQYF	TGTGCCAGCAGTTACTCCGGACTTTCTCGCACAGATACGCAGTATTTT
TRBV21-1	TRBJ1-5	NA	NA	CASSIRQGARGNQPQHF	TGTGCCAGCAGCATCCGACAGGGGGCTAGGGGCAATCAGCCCCAGCATTTT
TRBV11-2	TRBJ2-7	NA	TRBD2	CASSLAGLAGSLATYEQYF	TGTGCCAGCAGCTTAGCGGGACTAGCGGGATCCCTGGCGACCTACGAGCAGTACTTC
TRBV6-6	TRBJ1-1	NA	TRBD1	CASDRGLTEAFF	TGTGCCAGCGACAGGGGGCTCACTGAAGCTTTCTTT
TRBV7-2	TRBJ2-7	NA	NA	CASSLGGSRTYEQYF	TGTGCCAGCAGCTTAGGCGGAAGTCGGACCTACGAGCAGTACTTC
TRBV7-4	TRBJ2-3	NA	NA	CASPPRRPTSTDTQYF	TGTGCCAGCCCCCCCCGGAGGCCCACTAGCACAGATACGCAGTATTTT
TRBV6-2/TRBV6-3	TRBJ1-5	NA	TRBD1	CASSDRQGRQPQHF	TGTGCCAGCAGTGACCGACAGGGGAGGCAGCCCCAGCATTTT
TRBV5-1	TRBJ1-4	NA	NA	CASSSGPQEKLFF	TGCGCCAGCAGCTCTGGGCCTCAGGAAAAACTGTTTTTT
TRBV19	TRBJ2-3	NA	TRBD1	CASSDYRGGGTDTQYF	TGTGCCAGTAGTGATTACAGGGGTGGGGGCACAGATACGCAGTATTTT
TRBV7-3	TRBJ2-3	NA	TRBD2	CASRSGLAGETDTQYF	TGTGCCAGCAGGTCGGGACTAGCGGGGGAAACAGATACGCAGTATTTT
TRBV10-1	TRBJ2-5	few	NA	CASSDRRSRETQYF	TGCGCCAGCAGTGACAGGAGGAGCAGAGAGACCCAGTACTTC
TRBV5-1	TRBJ2-3	NA	TRBD2	CASSPRTSEATDTQYF	TGCGCCAGCAGCCCCAGGACTAGCGAGGCCACAGATACGCAGTATTTT
TRBV5-5	TRBJ2-5	NA	NA	CASSRMGPMETQYF	TGTGCCAGCAGCCGCATGGGCCCTATGGAGACCCAGTACTTC
TRBV3-1/TRBV3-2	TRBJ1-1	once	NA	CASSTRVLPEAFF	TGTGCCAGCAGCACCAGGGTGTTACCTGAAGCTTTCTTT
TRBV27	TRBJ2-3	NA	NA	CASSLGWGGAIDTQYF	TGTGCCAGCAGTTTAGGATGGGGGGGGGCGATAGATACGCAGTATTTT
TRBV7-9	TRBJ1-2	few	NA	CASSPAEHPNYGYTF	TGTGCCAGCAGCCCCGCGGAACACCCTAACTATGGCTACACCTTC
TRBV28	TRBJ1-2	NA	NA	CASSKVGGLPDYGYTF	TGTGCCAGCAGTAAAGTAGGTGGGCTTCCTGACTATGGCTACACCTTC
TRBV2	TRBJ2-2	NA	TRBD2	CASRLGLAGGGGQLFF	TGTGCCAGCAGACTCGGACTAGCGGGAGGGGGCGGGCAGCTGTTTTTT
TRBV6-5	TRBJ2-2	NA	NA	CASGTMKGAGELFF	TGTGCCAGCGGGACGATGAAGGGGGCCGGGGAGCTGTTTTTT
TRBV7-9	TRBJ2-7	NA	NA	CASSLGAHEQYF	TGTGCCAGCAGCTTGGGGGCCCACGAGCAGTACTTC
TRBV10-2	TRBJ1-3	NA	NA	CASSDTGSASSGNTIYF	TGCGCCAGCAGTGACACAGGGTCCGCATCCTCTGGAAACACCATATATTTT
TRBV11-2	TRBJ2-2	NA	NA	CASSKPGFSGELFF	TGTGCCAGCAGCAAACCAGGGTTCTCCGGGGAGCTGTTTTTT
TRBV29-1	TRBJ2-1	NA	TRBD1	CSAVKGAREQFF	TGCAGCGCCGTTAAGGGGGCCAGGGAGCAGTTCTTC
TRBV27	TRBJ1-6	NA	TRBD1	CASTWGTGGGPLHF	TGTGCCAGCACCTGGGGGACAGGGGGCGGGCCCCTCCACTTT
TRBV7-9	TRBJ1-6	few	TRBD1	CASSYPPGQAANSPLHF	TGTGCCAGCAGCTATCCCCCGGGACAGGCAGCCAATTCACCCCTCCACTTT
TRBV5-1	TRBJ1-1	NA	NA	CASSLVGVEENTEAFF	TGCGCCAGCAGCTTGGTAGGGGTTGAGGAGAACACTGAAGCTTTCTTT
TRBV9	TRBJ2-1	NA	NA	CASSLGRGTYNEQFF	TGTGCCAGCAGCCTGGGACGGGGGACCTACAATGAGCAGTTCTTC
TRBV5-4	TRBJ2-1	NA	TRBD1	CASSSGQGNYNEQFF	TGTGCCAGCAGCTCGGGACAGGGAAATTACAATGAGCAGTTCTTC
TRBV2	TRBJ1-4	few	NA	CASSGTDSTNEKLFF	TGTGCCAGCAGTGGGACAGACTCAACTAATGAAAAACTGTTTTTT
TRBV27	TRBJ2-2	NA	TRBD1	CASHPRGRSTGELFF	TGTGCCAGCCACCCGAGGGGGCGTTCCACCGGGGAGCTGTTTTTT
TRBV2	TRBJ2-1	NA	TRBD2	CASSGTSGGYNEQFF	TGTGCCAGCAGCGGGACTAGCGGGGGATACAATGAGCAGTTCTTC